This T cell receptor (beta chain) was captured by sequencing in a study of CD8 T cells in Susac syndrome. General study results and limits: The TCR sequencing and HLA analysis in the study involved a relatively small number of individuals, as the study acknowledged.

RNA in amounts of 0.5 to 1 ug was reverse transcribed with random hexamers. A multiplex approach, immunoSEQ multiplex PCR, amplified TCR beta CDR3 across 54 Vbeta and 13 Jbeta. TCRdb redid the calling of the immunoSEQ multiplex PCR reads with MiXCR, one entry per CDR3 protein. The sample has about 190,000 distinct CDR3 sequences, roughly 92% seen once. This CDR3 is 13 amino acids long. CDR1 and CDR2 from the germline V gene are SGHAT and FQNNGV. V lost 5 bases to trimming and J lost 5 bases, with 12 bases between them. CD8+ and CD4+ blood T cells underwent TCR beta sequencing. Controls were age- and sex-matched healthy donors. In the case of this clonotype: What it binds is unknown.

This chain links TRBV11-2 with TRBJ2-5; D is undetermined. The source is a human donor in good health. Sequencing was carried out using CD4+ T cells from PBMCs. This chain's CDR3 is CASSPSRLETQYF. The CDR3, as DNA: TGTGCCAGCAGCCCCAGTAGGCTGGAGACCCAGTACTTC. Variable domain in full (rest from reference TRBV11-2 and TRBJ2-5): EAGVAQSPRYKIIEKRQSVAFWCNPISGHATLYWYQQILGQGPKLLIQFQNNGVVDDSQLPKDRFSAERLKGVDSTLKIQPAKLEDSAVYLCASSPSRLETQYFGPGTRLLVL.